Shown below are 5 T cell receptor beta chains from a single sample sequenced in a study of blood T cell repertoires in COVID-19. TCRdb's table, derived via immunoSEQ multiplex PCR, lists solely in-frame clones and lacks some. The table records roughly 160,000 clones, roughly 78% of them present only once. The sample was PBMCs or T cells enriched from blood (not recorded which). Source of these receptors: a woman in her seventies in a cohort exposed to, infected with or recovered from COVID-19 (not recorded which).

This clone was counted between two and nine times. V gene TRBV7-8 combines with J gene TRBJ2-1, with 10 positions matching TRBD2. V shed 2 bases and J 4 bases; nucleotides not matched to a gene: 8. This CDR3 region has 17 residues. Germline V gene lookup returns CDR1 SGHVS and CDR2 FQNEAQ. The CDR3, as DNA: TGTGCCAGCAGCTTAAGGCCTAGCGGGAGTTGGTACAATGAGCAGTTCTTC. Translating it yields CASSLRPSGSWYNEQFF.

The V gene is TRBV11-2, the J gene TRBJ1-2; maybe TRBD1 (6 bases). Deletions cut 4 bases from V and 11 bases from J, with 11 bases between. Looked up from germline, CDR1 is SGHAT and CDR2 is FQNNGV. This CDR3 region has 11 residues. This CDR3 is CASSYHRDYTF. CDR3 bases: TGTGCCAGCAGCTATCACAGGGATTACACCTTC.

The chain has TRBV3-1 (or the pseudogene TRBV3-2) and TRBJ1-4; D ambiguous. Trimming took off 0 bases at V and 7 bases at J, with 12 bases between the two ends. Per germline, CDR1 LGHDT and CDR2 YNNKEL (reference sequence). This CDR3 is 15 amino acids long. The CDR3 DNA reads as TGTGCCAGCAGCCAAGATGGGAGGGCCCGTGAAAAACTGTTTTTT. It codes for CASSQDGRAREKLFF.

This chain links TRBV12-5 with TRBJ2-1; 15 bases are shared with TRBD2. This CDR3 has 17 amino acids. Germline CDR1 LGHNT, CDR2 FRNRAP. Trimming removed 7 bases from V and 2 bases from J; junction bases left unmatched: 6. CDR3 in amino acids: CASAGLAGGYTYNEQFF. Here the CDR3 DNA reads TGTGCTAGTGCCGGACTAGCGGGAGGGTATACCTACAATGAGCAGTTCTTC.

The rearrangement joins TRBV28 to TRBJ2-6; a weak D match, TRBD1 (7 bases). V lost 2 bases, J lost 3 bases, and 14 bases lay in between. The CDR3 spans 17 residues. The germline CDR1 and CDR2 sequences are MDHEN and SYDVKM. The CDR3 spells CASSLGGGAFGANVLTF. The DNA for the CDR3 is TGTGCCAGCAGTTTAGGAGGGGGCGCCTTTGGGGCCAACGTCCTGACTTTC.